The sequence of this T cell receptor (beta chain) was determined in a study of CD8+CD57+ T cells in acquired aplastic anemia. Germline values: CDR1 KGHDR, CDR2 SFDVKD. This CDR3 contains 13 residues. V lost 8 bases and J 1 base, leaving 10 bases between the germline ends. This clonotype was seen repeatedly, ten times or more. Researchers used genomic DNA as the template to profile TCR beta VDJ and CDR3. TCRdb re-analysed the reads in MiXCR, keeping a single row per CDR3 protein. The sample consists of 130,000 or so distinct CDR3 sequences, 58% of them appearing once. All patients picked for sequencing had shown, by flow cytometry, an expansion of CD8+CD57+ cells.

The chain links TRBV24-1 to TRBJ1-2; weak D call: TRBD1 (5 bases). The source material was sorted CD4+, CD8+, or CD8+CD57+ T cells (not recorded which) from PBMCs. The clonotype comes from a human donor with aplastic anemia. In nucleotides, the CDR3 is TGTGCCACCAAGGGACCCGTTAACTATGGCTACACCTTC. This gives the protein CATKGPVNYGYTF.